The 14 T cell receptor beta chains below all came from one sample that was sequenced in a study of vaccination and CD4 T cells after COVID-19. Sequencing of cultured CD4+ T cell DNA used the Oncomine TCR Beta short-read assay. One entry per CDR3 protein results from TCRdb running MiXCR on the PCR reads. This table holds 12,000 or so distinct CDR3 sequences, over 40% found once. What these receptors recognize is not known. Treatment denoted: approximately nine-day PBMC culture with coronavirus spike peptide pools or control peptides (ViraFEST assay). Sequences were obtained from CD4+ T cells from blood, cultured in vitro. Receptors originate from a human donor who had recovered from COVID-19.

This clonotype has only a few counts. The chain combines TRBV5-1 with TRBJ2-7; maybe TRBD1 (5 bases). CDR1 and CDR2 (germline): SGHRS, YFSETQ. The CDR3 extends over 15 amino acids. The V end lost 0 bases, the J end lost 3 bases, and 13 bases lay between the germline ends. The CDR3 sequence: CASSLAGRARYEQYF. The CDR3 DNA reads TGCGCCAGCAGCTTGGCCGGCAGGGCGCGCTACGAGCAGTACTTC.

This clonotype was seen more than once but under ten times. J is TRBJ2-3 and V is TRBV4-1; 12 nucleotides line up with TRBD2. J gave up 4 bases and V 4 bases, and 9 bases lay outside the gene matches. Germline values: CDR1 MGHRA, CDR2 YSYEKL. CDR3 length equals 17 residues. This CDR3 reads CASSRSPSGGAADTQYF. CDR3 DNA: TGCGCCAGCAGCCGTTCGCCTAGCGGGGGGGCCGCAGATACGCAGTATTTT.

This clonotype qualifies as medium-sized. The V gene is TRBV6-1, the J gene TRBJ1-2; D call uncertain. V was pared by 8 bases and J by 4 bases, with 14 bases between. CDR3 size: 13 residues. Germline V gene data show CDR1 as MNHNS and CDR2 as SASEGT. CDR3 nucleotides: TGTGCCAGCCGCGCGAGCGTTAGCTATGGCTACACCTTC. Translated: CASRASVSYGYTF.

This clonotype was seen only once. The gene calls are TRBV12-3 or TRBV12-4 and TRBJ1-3; D ambiguous. There are 16 residues in the CDR3. V was pared by 5 bases and J by 2 bases, with 16 bases between. The CDR3 here is CASSPMSGEAGNTIYF. CDR3 in DNA: TGTGCCAGCAGTCCCATGAGCGGGGAGGCTGGAAACACCATATATTTT.

This clonotype was found a few times. DNA of the CDR3: TGTGCCAGCAGCTTAGTGGTCTTCGCAGACTATGGCTACACCTTC. Its protein is CASSLVVFADYGYTF. The chain employs TRBV7-2 and TRBJ1-2; D unclear. Germline CDR1 SGHTA, CDR2 FQGNSA. This CDR3 is 15 amino acids long. The V end lost 1 base, the J end lost 3 bases, and 12 bases lay between the germline ends.

The chain joins TRBV5-4 to TRBJ2-7; 8 bases map to TRBD1. The CDR3 runs to 14 residues. CDR1 is SGHNT and CDR2 is YYREEE in the germline V gene (reference sequence). Unmatched junction bases numbered 8, after V lost 2 bases and J lost 7 bases. The CDR3 here is CASSFQGAQQEQYF. The CDR3 nucleotides are TGTGCCAGCAGCTTCCAGGGGGCGCAACAAGAGCAGTACTTC. The whole variable domain, filled in from reference TRBV5-4 and TRBJ2-7, reads ETGVTQSPTHLIKTRGQQVTLRCSSQSGHNTVSWYQQALGQGPQFIFQYYREEENGRGNFPPRFSGLQFPNYSSELNVNALELDDSALYLCASSFQGAQQEQYFGPGTRLTVT.

The rearrangement links TRBV7-8 to TRBJ1-2, with D unclear. Trimming took 5 bases from V and 5 from J, leaving 24 bases between them. The CDR3 has 17 residues. CDR1 is SGHVS, CDR2 FQNEAQ, per germline. The CDR3 DNA sequence: TGTGCCAGCAGCCAAGGTTCCCTGACCCAAAGCCATTATGGCTACACCTTC. Protein product: CASSQGSLTQSHYGYTF.

The CDR3: CASSPWQDYGYTF. As DNA, the CDR3 is TGTGCCAGCTCACCGTGGCAAGACTATGGCTACACCTTC. The chain combines TRBV18 with TRBJ1-2; no clear D. The CDR3 extends over 13 amino acids. From germline, CDR1 is KGHSH and CDR2 LQKENI. V lost 3 bases to trimming and J lost 3 bases, with 8 bases between them. The full variable domain, its missing parts supplied by reference TRBV18 and TRBJ1-2, is NAGVMQNPRHLVRRRGQEARLRCSPMKGHSHVYWYRQLPEEGLKFMVYLQKENIIDESGMPKERFSAEFPKEGPSILRIQQVVRGDSAAYFCASSPWQDYGYTFGSGTRLTVV.

The CDR3 loop is CASSVQGGGNGYTF. Written as DNA, the CDR3 is TGCGCCAGCAGCGTACAGGGCGGAGGGAATGGCTACACCTTC. The chain combines TRBV5-1 with TRBJ1-2; D might be TRBD1 (6 bases). V lost 4 bases and J lost 6, with 16 bases in between. Per germline, CDR1 SGHRS and CDR2 YFSETQ. The CDR3 length is 14 residues.

V and J are TRBV11-3 and TRBJ1-1, with 8 bases matching TRBD1. Losses at the gene ends were 2 bases for V and 8 bases for J; bases not matched to a gene: 7. The germline V gene encodes CDR1 SGHNT and CDR2 YENEEA. This CDR3 contains 14 residues. The CDR3 DNA reads as TGTGCCAGCAGCTTAACAGGGGGGTTGATGGAAGCTTTCTTT. It specifies CASSLTGGLMEAFF.

In this sample, this clonotype turned up a few times. V usage is TRBV4-1 and J usage is TRBJ1-5; TRBD1 agrees at 7 bases. Germline trimming cut 0 bases from V and 5 bases from J; bases unmatched to any gene: 10. This CDR3 contains 17 residues. Germline values: CDR1 MGHRA, CDR2 YSYEKL. CDR3 in DNA: TGCGCCAGCAGCCAAGATCCGGCAGGGGGACGATATCAGCCCCAGCATTTT. As protein: CASSQDPAGGRYQPQHF.

The rearrangement links TRBV5-6 to TRBJ1-2; D unclear. Trimming removed 0 bases from V and 0 bases from J, with 12 bases in between. From germline, CDR1 is SGHDT and CDR2 YYEEEE. The length of the CDR3 is 16 residues. The CDR3 spells CASSLAVTDTNYGYTF. The CDR3 DNA reads TGTGCCAGCAGCTTGGCAGTCACGGATACTAACTATGGCTACACCTTC.

The CDR3 protein is CASSLMWSDRGYTGELFF. CDR3 DNA: TGTGCCAGCAGCCTTATGTGGTCGGACAGGGGTTACACCGGGGAGCTGTTTTTT. V gene TRBV7-8 combines with J gene TRBJ2-2; TRBD1 aligns across 9 bases. There are 18 residues in the CDR3. V lost 5 bases, J lost 3 bases, and 13 bases stayed unmatched. The germline V gene encodes CDR1 SGHVS and CDR2 FQNEAQ. The full variable domain, completed using reference TRBV7-8 and TRBJ2-2, is GAGVSQSPRYKVAKRGQDVALRCDPISGHVSLFWYQQALGQGPEFLTYFQNEAQLDKSGLPSDRFFAERPEGSVSTLKIQRTQQEDSAVYLCASSLMWSDRGYTGELFFGEGSRLTVL.

This clonotype has only a few counts. The genes are TRBV6-5 and TRBJ2-3, with D tentatively TRBD1 (5 bases). Trimming pared 0 bases from V and 3 bases from J, leaving 10 bases between. Per germline, CDR1 MNHEY and CDR2 SVGAGI. This CDR3 contains 15 residues. The CDR3 reads CASSYSGPPTDTQYF. For the CDR3, the DNA is TGTGCCAGCAGTTACTCGGGGCCTCCTACAGATACGCAGTATTTT.